These T cell receptor beta chains were read from a single sample in a study of shared clonotypes between healthy human individuals. The method was immunoSEQ multiplex PCR; TCRdb's version includes in-frame clones alone and lacks a portion of them. The sample contains about 2 million clones, about 95% of which appear only once. Sequencing used naive CD8+ T cells sorted from blood. The receptors were sampled from a man aged 18 to 30 in good health. Both conserved end residues are part of each CDR3. The D gene is left open where the match is weak. Clone size appears in some rows only: once, few, many, or a class for an expanded clone.

>16|NA|TRBJ1-4|TRBV7-9|NA
CASSFPQGTTNEKLFF
TGTGCCAGCAGCTTCCCACAGGGCACAACTAATGAAAAACTGTTTTTT
>18|TRBD2|TRBJ2-7|TRBV13|NA
CASSLLSPRGGGAYEQYF
TGTGCCAGCAGCTTGCTATCCCCCCGTGGGGGGGGAGCCTACGAGCAGTACTTC
>19|TRBD1|TRBJ2-5|TRBV6-1|NA
CASSDRTGTLIPEEETQYF
TGTGCCAGCAGTGATCGGACAGGGACATTAATTCCCGAGGAGGAGACCCAGTACTTC
>14|NA|TRBJ2-7|TRBV4-3|NA
CASSQDRGVYEQYF
TGCGCCAGCAGCCAAGACAGGGGCGTCTACGAGCAGTACTTC
>14|TRBD1|TRBJ1-1|TRBV5-1|NA
CASSLRQGGTEAFF
TGCGCCAGCAGCCTTAGACAGGGTGGCACTGAAGCTTTCTTT
>11|NA|TRBJ2-7|TRBV5-6|NA
CASSLAAEQYF
TGTGCCAGCAGCTTGGCCGCCGAGCAGTACTTC
>15|TRBD1|TRBJ1-1|TRBV6-4|NA
CASSDPLHMTGGAFF
TGTGCCAGCAGTGACCCTCTCCATATGACAGGGGGAGCTTTCTTT
>15|NA|TRBJ2-3|TRBV10-1|NA
CASSEDSPRTDTQYF
TGCGCCAGCAGTGAGGATTCGCCCCGCACAGATACGCAGTATTTT
>16|NA|TRBJ2-3|TRBV6-5|NA
CASSYSSPGGTDTQYF
TGTGCCAGCAGTTACAGCTCCCCTGGGGGCACAGATACGCAGTATTTT
>15|NA|TRBJ1-1|TRBV27|NA
CASSPPTGMNTEAFF
TGTGCCAGCAGTCCCCCGACAGGCATGAACACTGAAGCTTTCTTT
>14|TRBD2|TRBJ2-5|TRBV9|NA
CASSPSGGQETQYF
TGTGCCAGCAGCCCTAGCGGGGGACAAGAGACCCAGTACTTC
>16|TRBD2|TRBJ2-1|TRBV13|NA
CASSFPGTSAYNEQFF
TGTGCCAGCAGCTTCCCCGGGACTAGCGCCTACAATGAGCAGTTCTTC
>16|TRBD1|TRBJ1-2|TRBV5-1|NA
CASSTDPDRGPYGYTF
TGCGCCAGCAGCACGGACCCGGACAGGGGTCCCTATGGCTACACCTTC
>20|TRBD1|TRBJ1-2|TRBV27|NA
CASSLSIGDRGPPTNYGYTF
TGTGCCAGCAGTTTATCGATAGGGGACAGGGGTCCCCCAACTAACTATGGCTACACCTTC
>14|NA|TRBJ2-1|TRBV30|NA
CAWSVRGYYNEQFF
TGTGCCTGGAGTGTTCGAGGGTACTACAATGAGCAGTTCTTC
>12|NA|TRBJ2-7|TRBV13|NA
CASSSTGSEQYF
TGTGCCAGCAGCTCCACAGGGAGCGAGCAGTACTTC
>13|NA|TRBJ2-1|TRBV25-1|NA
CASSDGHYNEQFF
TGTGCCAGCAGTGATGGACACTACAATGAGCAGTTCTTC
>13|NA|TRBJ1-1|TRBV7-6|NA
CASSLRENTEAFF
TGTGCCAGCAGCTTACGGGAGAACACTGAAGCTTTCTTT
>12|NA|TRBJ2-3|TRBV10-3|NA
CAISEPQGTQYF
TGTGCCATCAGTGAGCCCCAAGGGACGCAGTATTTT
>16|NA|TRBJ1-4|TRBV19|NA
CASSIPLDTTNEKLFF
TGTGCCAGTAGTATCCCCCTCGATACAACTAATGAAAAACTGTTTTTT
>15|NA|TRBJ1-6|TRBV7-9|NA
CASSLRLGPDSPLHF
TGTGCCAGCAGCTTACGTTTGGGGCCGGATTCACCCCTCCACTTT
>14|NA|TRBJ2-2|TRBV4-1|NA
CASSQEGSPGELFF
TGCGCCAGCAGCCAAGAAGGCTCCCCCGGGGAGCTGTTTTTT
>12|NA|TRBJ2-7|TRBV9|NA
CASSAFGDEQYF
TGTGCCAGCAGCGCATTCGGAGACGAGCAGTACTTC
>15|NA|TRBJ1-5|TRBV28|NA
CASSFGEEWGQPQHF
TGTGCCAGCAGTTTCGGGGAAGAGTGGGGTCAGCCCCAGCATTTT
>15|NA|TRBJ2-3|TRBV5-4|NA
CASSLLASSTDTQYF
TGTGCCAGCAGCTTGTTAGCGTCTAGCACAGATACGCAGTATTTT
>17|NA|TRBJ1-6|TRBV5-1|few
CASSSDSVSSYNSPLHF
TGCGCCAGCAGCTCGGACAGCGTGAGCTCCTATAATTCACCCCTCCACTTT
>15|NA|TRBJ2-7|TRBV27|NA
CASSLRGTLLYEQYF
TGTGCCAGCAGTTTAAGGGGGACGCTTCTCTACGAGCAGTACTTC
>16|TRBD1|TRBJ2-1|TRBV7-9|NA
CASSASRTGSDNEQFF
TGTGCCAGCAGCGCATCCCGGACAGGTTCGGACAATGAGCAGTTCTTC
>13|NA|TRBJ2-3|TRBV18|NA
CASSPYGTDTQYF
TGTGCCAGCTCACCTTACGGCACAGATACGCAGTATTTT
>15|TRBD1|TRBJ1-2|TRBV13|NA
CASSSTTGRGYGYTF
TGTGCCAGCAGCTCAACGACAGGGAGAGGCTATGGCTACACCTTC
>15|NA|TRBJ2-7|TRBV27|NA
CASSLLGSPRDEQYF
TGTGCCAGCAGTTTATTGGGCAGTCCCAGAGACGAGCAGTACTTC
>14|NA|TRBJ2-3|TRBV29-1|NA
CSVEKQGSTDTQYF
TGCAGCGTTGAAAAGCAGGGCTCGACAGATACGCAGTATTTT
>16|TRBD1|TRBJ2-7|TRBV27|NA
CASSFSIGTVTYEQYF
TGTGCCAGCAGTTTCTCTATCGGGACAGTCACCTACGAGCAGTACTTC
>15|NA|TRBJ1-6|TRBV2|few
CASSEAGRENSPLHF
TGTGCCAGCAGTGAAGCCGGACGGGAAAATTCACCCCTCCACTTT
>14|TRBD1|TRBJ2-3|TRBV5-6|NA
CASSWRTGKDTQYF
TGTGCCAGCAGCTGGAGGACAGGGAAGGATACGCAGTATTTT
>15|NA|TRBJ2-7|TRBV30|NA
CAWSVRVLGGHEQYF
TGTGCCTGGAGTGTAAGGGTCCTCGGGGGCCACGAGCAGTACTTC
>12|NA|TRBJ1-2|TRBV7-6|NA
CASSPILRGYTF
TGTGCCAGCAGCCCAATCCTCAGGGGCTACACCTTC
>14|TRBD1|TRBJ2-7|TRBV4-1|NA
CASSQRGQIYEQYF
TGCGCCAGCAGCCAACGGGGACAGATCTACGAGCAGTACTTC
>12|NA|TRBJ1-1|TRBV19|NA
CASSPVGAAAFF
TGTGCCAGTAGCCCCGTCGGGGCGGCAGCTTTCTTT
>15|NA|TRBJ2-5|TRBV28|NA
CASSHGGTVVETQYF
TGTGCCAGCAGCCATGGCGGGACTGTCGTAGAGACCCAGTACTTC
>14|TRBD2|TRBJ2-7|TRBV6-5|NA
CASRSLAGSYEQYF
TGTGCCAGCAGGTCACTAGCGGGGTCCTACGAGCAGTACTTC
>14|NA|TRBJ1-4|TRBV13|NA
CASSFQGTNEKLFF
TGTGCCAGCAGCTTCCAGGGAACTAATGAAAAACTGTTTTTT
>14|TRBD2|TRBJ2-2|TRBV2|NA
CASEAGPNTGELFF
TGTGCCAGCGAAGCGGGACCGAACACCGGGGAGCTGTTTTTT
>16|NA|TRBJ2-1|TRBV11-2|NA
CASSPLGDLPYNEQFF
TGTGCCAGCAGCCCCTTGGGGGACCTACCCTACAATGAGCAGTTCTTC
>15|TRBD2|TRBJ2-5|TRBV6-5|NA
CASSYSGGTQETQYF
TGTGCCAGCAGTTACTCCGGGGGGACCCAAGAGACCCAGTACTTC
>14|NA|TRBJ2-2|TRBV28|NA
CASSLSRGTGELFF
TGTGCCAGCAGTTTAAGCCGGGGCACCGGGGAGCTGTTTTTT
>16|TRBD1|TRBJ2-5|TRBV29-1|NA
CSVGADRGPVGETQYF
TGCAGCGTTGGAGCCGACAGGGGGCCAGTCGGTGAGACCCAGTACTTC
>12|NA|TRBJ1-1|TRBV6-5|NA
CASRRGNTEAFF
TGTGCCAGCCGCCGGGGGAACACTGAAGCTTTCTTT
>11|NA|TRBJ2-1|TRBV10-3|NA
CAISESGEQFF
TGTGCCATCAGTGAGTCGGGGGAGCAGTTCTTC
>15|TRBD2|TRBJ2-5|TRBV5-6|NA
CASSWGTSIGETQYF
TGTGCCAGCAGCTGGGGGACTAGCATTGGGGAGACCCAGTACTTC
>14|NA|TRBJ2-3|TRBV7-2|NA
CASSPSGFTDTQYF
TGTGCCAGCAGCCCATCGGGCTTCACAGATACGCAGTATTTT
>12|NA|TRBJ2-7|TRBV11-2|once
CASSSSFDEQYF
TGTGCCAGCAGCTCTTCTTTTGACGAGCAGTACTTC